This TCR beta chain is from a study of coeliac disease (dated 2022 in TCRdb). With regard to the full study: Because high-resolution HLA typing was not available, biased TRBV7-2 usage was queried as a proof of principle. Next-generation sequencing of rearranged TRB and TRG CDR3 regions was used on small intestinal lymphocyte fractions taken from coeliac and non-coeliac patients. The aim was to characterise TR repertoires of small intestinal T cells in active, refractory type I and gluten-free-diet-treated coeliac disease. A total of 30 or so patients were included in the full study, of whom roughly 22 had serologically confirmed coeliac disease and 8 were controls with non-small intestinal disorders. TRB sequencing worked for samples from 26 to 35 subjects, and these included 20 to 25 paired bulk unsorted intraepithelial and lamina propria cell samples.

Aliquots of some 500,000 cells were frozen in DMSO/FBS in liquid nitrogen, and one aliquot per fraction was used for sequencing. All 30 or so patients in the study underwent endoscopy and small intestinal biopsy. To release intraepithelial cells, biopsies were stirred at 37 degrees Celsius for one hour in RPMI containing EGTA, MgCl2 and 1% FBS. The Qiagen DNeasy blood extraction kit was used to extract genomic DNA from the frozen unsorted cell fractions. The germline V gene sets CDR1 to SGHVS and CDR2 to FQNEAQ. Including cysteine and phenylalanine, the CDR3 has 15 amino acids. This entry keeps only the CDR3 DNA: 45 bases, framed from base 1. V is shortened by 5 bases, J by 4 bases, and the region joining them spans 14 bases. On this clone itself: Its antigen is still unknown. There are no base qualities to consult, and no much larger clone falls within one base.

The receptor library was made with the immunoSEQ multiplex PCR assay. The TR loci were subjected to amplification by multiplexed PCR, for which V gene segments served as targets of the forward primers and J gene segments as targets of the reverse primers. The amplified CDR3 regions were sequenced using the Illumina HiSeq System. Per the source publication's procedure: Closely related reads were merged with a nearest-neighbour algorithm so that PCR and sequencing errors were removed and data were collapsed into unique sequences. Each repertoire was summarised by clonality and by T cell density, with T cell density defined as TR molecules per amount of genomic DNA input. CDR3 amino acid sequences present in at least 80% of unsorted samples were defined as public TRs, and these public TRs were then tested for differential abundance between coeliac and control samples. Differences in clonality and density between disease groups were tested by Kruskal-Wallis tests, followed by Dunn post-tests. The source is immuneACCESS, and TCRdb retained only in-frame sequences with V and J called. Part of the clones is not carried over; for the studies checked, unresolved V genes explain less than half of this, and the remainder is unexplained. V and J calls and clone size are those listed in that table; D and trimming were worked out from the DNA. This sample has around 1,100 clones in its table, and under 70% of those were observed once. 25% to 35% of the sample is held by the ten biggest clonotypes.

The paper's findings and limits, for the study overall: In the authors' view, the approach was unsuitable for unbiased detection of gliadin-specific T cells, since gliadin-specific T cells are scarce and rarely shared between patients. The separation of intraepithelial from lamina propria cells did not yield high-purity fractions, so cross-contamination between compartments was possible. Lower clonality than in controls was observed in the TRB and TRG repertoires of active coeliac intraepithelial and lamina propria samples, suggesting that diverse T cells were recruited. For the most part, TRB repertoires were private, with most amino acid sequences found in only one sample, and V-gene usage showed no significant difference across disease groups.

Recombination linked TRBV7-8 to TRBJ2-2; perhaps TRBD2 is the D gene, with 7 bases matching. Sequencing was performed on intraepithelial lymphocytes from the gut. The cell subset or site label, as the study defines it: intraepithelial cell (IEC) fraction of small intestinal biopsy. This clonotype originated in a man aged 65 to 79 without celiac disease. The CDR3 reads as follows: CASSPGGAGTGELFF. The base sequence is TGTGCCAGCAGCCCGGGGGGCGCGGGCACCGGGGAGCTGTTTTTT.